The text below deals with one T cell receptor beta chain. Antigen unknown. One base away lies a much larger clone, so this may be a sequencing read error. The source of the sample is a study of breast tumors, draining lymph nodes, adjacent tissues. Overall study results and limits: Tumor repertoires ranked between lymph nodes and nontumor tissue in diversity, with V and J gene preferences. Most tumor T cells seemingly derive from lymph node, then expand in tumor.

Each CDR3 protein gets one entry after TCRdb re-called the multiplex PCR reads with MiXCR. The table includes approximately 180,000 distinct CDR3 sequences, more than 25% detected once. Samples came from axillary lymph nodes draining the breast cancer. The sample was axillary lymph node tissue. This receptor was obtained from a female donor with breast cancer. Some clones in this sample may be carry-over from other donors' samples.

For the CDR3, the DNA is TGTGCCAGCTCCCGGGCTTTGGGCTCCTACGAGCAGTCCTTC. This gives the protein CASSRALGSYEQSF. J is TRBJ2-7 and V is TRBV14; D uncertain. The CDR3 sequence is 14 residues long. From germline, CDR1 is SGHDN and CDR2 FVKESK.